Given below is one T cell receptor beta chain in context. The antigen it binds to is not known. Base-call qualities are not available, and no considerably larger clone is one nucleotide away. Taken from the germline V gene, the CDR1 and CDR2 loops are MGHDK and SYGVNS. From the cysteine through the phenylalanine, the CDR3 covers 15 amino acids. Only CDR3 DNA is held: 45 bases, read in frame from base 1. V trim: 2 bases; J trim: 7 bases; unmatched bases: 6. The immunoSEQ Assay, a bias-controlled multiplex PCR, was used to amplify TCRbeta CDR3 regions from genomic DNA. Per the authors' processing: Nucleated cell counts per sample were estimated from amplification of reference gene primers within the assay. To quantify the absolute abundance of each unique TCRbeta CDR3 rearrangement, sequence reads were collapsed and filtered. For each sample, productive Simpson clonality was calculated as the square root of Simpson's diversity index across productive rearrangements. Sourced from immuneACCESS, this table was stored by TCRdb with only in-frame sequences that have V and J called. A share of the clones is absent; for the studies checked, an unresolved V gene accounts for under half, and the remainder has no known explanation. D and trimming were read from the DNA, whereas the V and J calls and clone size are those reported in that table. Here the sample has about 180,000 clones; less than 85% occur a single time. The ten largest account for 8.1% of the sample.

These data originate in a study of blood T cell repertoires in COVID-19 (dated by TCRdb to the early 2020s). Turning to the overall study: Samples covering the acute and convalescent phases of COVID-19 were provided by collaborators in the United States, Italy and Spain. The material from the prospective study consisted of cDNA or gDNA derived from T cells, B-cell-depleted T cells, or PBMCs. The dataset comprised deeply sampled blood TCRbeta repertoires from subjects exposed to, actively infected with, or recovered from COVID-19. The repertoires were released in a freely available public database intended as a resource for research on the immune response to SARS-CoV-2. The samples were drawn from the first 160 participants of the ongoing ImmuneRACE study and from over a thousand subjects provided by 6 global collaborators. The sample metadata nearly always contained a de-identified subject ID, COVID-19 status, age in years and sex. Where available, HLA class I and class II types were obtained from metadata supplied by the sample provider rather than from assay-based typing. The investigation overall reported the following: Clinical and demographic metadata were provided uncurated, with the amount varying by source and participant.

At one collaborating source in Seattle, patients were enrolled during active infection and were followed longitudinally through the course of disease. Whole blood was collected in K2EDTA tubes by collaborating institutions according to the institutions' own protocols. Collaborator samples were shipped for TCRbeta analysis as frozen whole blood, isolated PBMCs, or DNA extracted from either sample type. Material: peripheral blood. The source is a woman aged 60 to 75 with COVID-19, enrolled during active disease. The V gene is TRBV25-1 and the J gene is TRBJ2-2, and TRBD2 aligns with 8 junction nucleotides. The DNA is TGTGCCAGCAGTGAAGAGCGGGGGTATGACGGGGAGCTGTTTTTT. It translates to CASSEERGYDGELFF. The full variable domain, with segments outside the CDR3 supplied by the reference TRBV25-1 and TRBJ2-2 proteins, appears as EADIYQTPRYLVIGTGKKITLECSQTMGHDKMYWYQQDPGMELHLIHYSYGVNSTEKGDLSSESTVSRIRTEHFPLTLESARPSHTSQYLCASSEERGYDGELFFGEGSRLTVL.